The present T cell receptor (beta chain) was sequenced within a study of PD-L1 blockade in urothelial cancer (dated by TCRdb to about 2017). Background for the entire study: All patients started therapy in about 2014 and received atezolizumab 1,200 mg intravenously every 3 weeks. About 85% of the roughly 29 patients were males with bladder-origin urothelial cancer, and 18 of 29 reported a prior smoking history. Patients had an ECOG performance status of 0 or 1 and had received between 0 and 3 prior chemotherapy regimens. Blood samples were analyzed 3 weeks after the start of treatment (second dose) and 6 weeks after the start of treatment. Blood samples yielded a median of about 150,000 T cells and more than 80,000 unique TCRs, with median clonality 0.080. An exploratory multi-omic analysis was conducted of the somatic, immune and clinical correlates of response to PD-L1 blockade with atezolizumab in urothelial cancer. Pretreatment tumor samples, along with matched peripheral blood serially collected before and after atezolizumab treatment, were subjected to TCR sequencing. Durable clinical benefit was defined as a progression-free survival longer than 6 months, and TCR features were additionally tested against progression-free survival and overall survival. In the same patients, pretreatment tumors underwent whole exome sequencing and RNA sequencing in addition to TCR sequencing. Several patients achieved durable clinical benefit and some 21 did not. Over 28 patients had pretreatment blood TCR-seq, about 25 had at least one posttreatment blood collection, and about 25 had tumor TCR-seq.

On this clone: Its antigen specificity is not known. Base-call qualities are not available, and no considerably larger clone is one nucleotide away.

Study-wide findings and limitations: At 3 weeks after the start of treatment, tumor-associated TCR clones in peripheral blood had expanded more in patients with durable benefit (n ≈ 24, p = 0.022). A pretreatment peripheral blood TCR clonality below the median was linked to improved progression-free and overall survival. Because the sample size was small (n of about 29) and many of the analyses were exploratory, the results are meant to be hypothesis-generating.

In the paper's terms, the time point label means: pretreatment peripheral blood. A cohort of about 30 patients with locally advanced or metastatic urothelial carcinoma, treated at Memorial Sloan Kettering on a trial protocol, was included. Peripheral blood mononuclear cells were collected pretreatment and during treatment, with between 1 and 8 total time points obtained per patient. The Qiagen DNeasy Blood extraction kit was used to purify genomic DNA from total PBMCs and from tumor samples. PBMCs were collected pretreatment and during treatment, and were isolated and stored as previously described. The CDR1 and CDR2 encoded by the germline V gene are MDHEN and SYDVKM. V loses 10 bases, J loses 0 bases, and the germline ends lie 16 bases apart. The cysteine opens and the phenylalanine closes a CDR3 of 15 amino acids. Just the 45-base CDR3 DNA is kept, in frame starting at base 1. Synthetic TCR analog templates were spiked into each PCR so that absolute template abundance could be estimated from read counts. Using the immunoSEQ assay, TCRbeta CDR3 regions were amplified from genomic DNA with bias-controlled V and J gene primers. Sequencing of rearranged TCRbeta segments was done at approximately 20X coverage. As for the original processing: Sequencing errors were corrected by clustering, and CDR3s were annotated against IMGT so that V, D and J genes could be assigned. Out-of-frame and stop-codon sequences were excluded, and only productive TCRbeta rearrangements were used in downstream analyses. Clonality was computed as one minus Shannon entropy normalized by the log of the number of unique productive sequences. Fisher's exact test with Benjamini-Hochberg correction, at a threshold of adjusted p below 0.01, was used to find clones that differed between time points or between blood and tumor. Sourced from immuneACCESS, this table was stored by TCRdb with only in-frame sequences that have V and J called. A share of the clones is absent; for the studies checked, an unresolved V gene accounts for under half, and the remainder has no known explanation. From that table come the V and J calls and clone size; the DNA was used to work out D and trimming. Here the sample has over 75,000 clones; approximately 88% occur a single time. 0.85% to 1% of the sample lies in the top ten.

The chain employs TRBV28 and TRBJ1-3; the D gene is perhaps TRBD1, on 6 matching bases. The sample consisted of PBMCs, taken around atezolizumab (anti-PD-L1) treatment. This clonotype originated in a woman aged 80 or over with urothelial cancer. The CDR3 is CATLRGLTSGNTIYF. The DNA sequence is TGTGCCACCCTGAGGGGGTTAACCTCTGGAAACACCATATATTTT.